This passage covers 17 T cell receptor beta chains from one sample sequenced in a study of blood T cell repertoires in COVID-19. Data came from immunoSEQ multiplex PCR; TCRdb stores just in-frame clones and leaves some out. The table includes about 53,000 clones, 70% to 90% detected once. The sample was peripheral blood. The receptors originated from a man older than 75 with acute or convalescent COVID-19.

V usage is TRBV6-1 and J usage is TRBJ1-6; no clear D. Trimming cost V 3 bases and J 7 bases, with 7 bases left between them. Germline CDR1 reads MNHNS; CDR2 reads SASEGT. The CDR3 extends over 13 amino acids. The CDR3 region has the DNA TGTGCCAGCAGTGACGGGATCAATTCACCCCTCCACTTT. Amino acid sequence: CASSDGINSPLHF.

The V gene is TRBV2, the J gene TRBJ2-6; no firm D call. The CDR3 loop spans 13 amino acids. V shed 8 bases and J shed 0 bases, with 5 bases lying between them. Germline assignment: CDR1 SNHLY and CDR2 FYNNEI. The DNA for the CDR3 is TGTGCCAGCTGGAGCTCTGGGGCCAACGTCCTGACTTTC. As protein: CASWSSGANVLTF. The full variable domain, rest sourced from reference TRBV2 and TRBJ2-6, is EPEVTQTPSHQVTQMGQEVILRCVPISNHLYFYWYRQILGQKVEFLVSFYNNEISEKSEIFDDQFSVERPDGSNFTLKIRSTKLEDSAMYFCASWSSGANVLTFGAGSRLTVL.

This sequence joins TRBV7-9 and TRBJ1-2; 9 bases match TRBD1. The CDR3 contains 15 residues. Unmatched junction bases numbered 8, after V lost 5 bases and J lost 4 bases. The germline CDR1 and CDR2 sequences are SEHNR and FQNEAQ (reference sequence). For the CDR3, the DNA is TGTGCCAGCAGCCCCGGGGACAGGGTTATCTATGGCTACACCTTC. Protein product: CASSPGDRVIYGYTF.

About this clone: The sample contains more than one DNA sequence encoding this CDR3. The chain recombines TRBV5-1 with TRBJ2-2; tentatively, D is TRBD1 (6 bases). The CDR3 runs 16 residues. The germline V and J ends were trimmed by 0 bases and 2 bases, with 11 bases remaining between them. Per the germline V gene, CDR1 is SGHRS and CDR2 is YFSETQ. The CDR3 sequence: CASSLVVRGNTGELFF. CDR3 DNA: TGCGCCAGCAGCTTGGTTGTCAGGGGTAACACCGGGGAGCTGTTTTTT.

This clone was seen a few times. The genes are TRBV14 and TRBJ1-5; 7 nucleotides line up with TRBD1. The CDR3 sequence is 16 residues long. Germline V CDR1 and CDR2: SGHDN, FVKESK. Germline trimming cut 1 base from V and 3 bases from J; bases unmatched to any gene: 6. CDR3 nucleotides: TGTGCCAGCAGCCAAGGTCCCACAGGGGACAATCAGCCCCAGCATTTT. This codes for CASSQGPTGDNQPQHF.

V and J are TRBV14 and TRBJ1-1; 11 bases line up with TRBD1. Losses at the gene ends were 5 bases for V and 5 bases for J; bases not matched to a gene: 10. This CDR3 region has 16 residues. CDR1 is SGHDN and CDR2 is FVKESK in the germline V gene. The CDR3 DNA reads TGTGCCAGCAGCTCTCGGACAGGGGGCTTGTTAACTGAAGCTTTCTTT. Translation gives CASSSRTGGLLTEAFF.

The sample holds one count of this clone. The chain has TRBV3-1 (or the pseudogene TRBV3-2) and TRBJ2-1; TRBD2 matches 8 bases. Germline trimming cut 0 bases from V and 6 bases from J; bases unmatched to any gene: 7. The CDR3 contains 16 residues. Per the germline V gene, CDR1 is LGHDT and CDR2 is YNNKEL (reference sequence). As DNA, the CDR3 is TGTGCCAGCAGCCAAGATTTGGCGGGGGGCCTCAATGAGCAGTTCTTC. It specifies CASSQDLAGGLNEQFF.

The chain recombines TRBV14 with TRBJ2-1, with TRBD1 matching 10 bases. The CDR3 runs 17 residues. Losses at the gene ends were 4 bases for V and 6 bases for J; bases not matched to a gene: 12. Germline assignment: CDR1 SGHDN and CDR2 FVKESK. DNA for the CDR3: TGTGCCAGCAGCCTACCCTTGGGGACAGGGGTAAGCAATGAGCAGTTCTTC. It encodes CASSLPLGTGVSNEQFF.

The chain carries TRBV5-1 and TRBJ1-4; D ambiguous. CDR1 is SGHRS, CDR2 YFSETQ, per germline. Trimming left V 2 bases short and J 8 bases short, with 16 bases between. The CDR3 runs 15 residues. CDR3 region: CASSLVRAPGEKLFF. In nucleotides, the CDR3 is TGCGCCAGCAGCTTAGTGCGGGCCCCCGGGGAAAAACTGTTTTTT.

V gene TRBV4-3 combines with J gene TRBJ1-6; TRBD1 agrees at 7 bases. Germline CDR1 LGHNA, CDR2 YSLEER. This CDR3 comprises 14 residues. With V trimmed by 4 bases and J by 10 bases, 7 bases remained unmatched. The CDR3 DNA follows: TGCGCCAGCAGCCTCAACAGGGGAGGCTCACCCCTCCACTTT. Protein: CASSLNRGGSPLHF.

The chain has TRBV7-6 and TRBJ1-5; a weak D match, TRBD1 (6 bases). Germline V gives CDR1 SGHVS, CDR2 FNYEAQ. Deletions cut 3 bases from V and 4 bases from J, with 10 bases between. The CDR3 is made up of 14 amino acids. CDR3 coding DNA: TGTGCCAGCAGCTTCCAACAGGGTAATCAGCCCCAGCATTTT. Translating gives CASSFQQGNQPQHF.

V and J are TRBV7-8 and TRBJ2-1; 7 positions agree with TRBD2. The CDR3 is made up of 15 amino acids. After removal of 4 bases from V and 4 bases from J, the junction contained 7 bases not matched to a gene. Germline lookup yields CDR1 SGHVS and CDR2 FQNEAQ. CDR3 sequence reads: CASSSGGGTYNEQFF. The CDR3 nucleotides are TGTGCCAGCAGCTCCGGGGGAGGGACGTACAATGAGCAGTTCTTC. Variable domain in full (rest from reference TRBV7-8 and TRBJ2-1): GAGVSQSPRYKVAKRGQDVALRCDPISGHVSLFWYQQALGQGPEFLTYFQNEAQLDKSGLPSDRFFAERPEGSVSTLKIQRTQQEDSAVYLCASSSGGGTYNEQFFGPGTRLTVL.

This clone was counted only a few times. The chain joins TRBV7-6 to TRBJ1-5; D possibly corresponds to TRBD1 (6 bases). V lost 2 bases to trimming and J lost 3 bases, with 14 bases between them. The CDR3 spans 16 residues. Germline CDR1 SGHVS, CDR2 FNYEAQ. The CDR3 DNA follows: TGTGCCAGCAGCTTATCCCCGCCAGGGGCCAATCAGCCCCAGCATTTT. It yields the protein CASSLSPPGANQPQHF.

The CDR3 sequence: CASSVDRGRFEQYF. CDR3 nucleotide sequence: TGTGCCAGCAGTGTAGACAGGGGGCGCTTCGAGCAGTACTTC. This chain links TRBV2 with TRBJ2-7; 10 bases agree with TRBD1. J gave up 6 bases and V 4 bases, and 6 bases lay outside the gene matches. This CDR3 region has 14 residues. CDR1 SNHLY and CDR2 FYNNEI come from the germline V gene.

This clone has just a few counts. The CDR3 here is CASSEGQGAAPLHF. In DNA form, the CDR3 reads TGTGCCAGTAGTGAGGGACAGGGGGCTGCACCCCTCCACTTT. The chain carries TRBV19 and TRBJ1-6, with TRBD1 identical over 12 bases. CDR1 and CDR2 from the germline V gene are LNHDA and SQIVND (reference sequence). The CDR3 is 14 residues long. J gave up 11 bases and V 5 bases, and 4 bases lay outside the gene matches.

This chain connects TRBV7-2 to TRBJ1-2; 9 nucleotides match TRBD1. The V segment lost 1 base and the J segment 7 bases; nucleotides outside the gene matches: 4. The CDR3 is 14 amino acids. Germline V gene data show CDR1 as SGHTA and CDR2 as FQGNSA. CDR3 sequence (DNA): TGTGCCAGCAGCTTAGTGGGACAGGGTGGTGGCTACACCTTC. As protein: CASSLVGQGGGYTF.

The chain couples TRBV7-2 to TRBJ1-3; D perhaps matches TRBD1 (6 bases). Trimming left V 4 bases short and J 4 bases short, with 8 bases between. Germline CDR1 SGHTA, CDR2 FQGNSA. CDR3 length: 13 amino acids. Here the CDR3 reads CASSSGQGNTIYF. The CDR3 coding sequence is TGTGCCAGCAGCTCCGGACAGGGAAACACCATATATTTT. Together with reference TRBV7-2 and TRBJ1-3, the CDR3 gives the full variable domain: GAGVSQSPSNKVTEKGKDVELRCDPISGHTALYWYRQSLGQGLEFLIYFQGNSAPDKSGLPSDRFSAERTGGSVSTLTIQRTQQEDSAVYLCASSSGQGNTIYFGEGSWLTVV.